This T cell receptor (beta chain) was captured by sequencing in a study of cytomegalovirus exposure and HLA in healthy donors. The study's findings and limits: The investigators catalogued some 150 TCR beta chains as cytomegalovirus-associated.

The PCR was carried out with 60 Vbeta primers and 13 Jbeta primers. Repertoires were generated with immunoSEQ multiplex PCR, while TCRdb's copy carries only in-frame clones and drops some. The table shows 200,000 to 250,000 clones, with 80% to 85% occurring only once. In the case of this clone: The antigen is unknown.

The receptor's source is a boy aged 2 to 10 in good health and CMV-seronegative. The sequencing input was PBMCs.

The CDR3 DNA reads as TGTGCCAGCAGCTCAGGACAGAATTATGGCTACACCTTC. Translating it yields CASSSGQNYGYTF. The V and J genes are TRBV5-6 and TRBJ1-2; D may be TRBD1 (6 bases). Germline CDR1 is SGHDT and CDR2 is YYEEEE. The V gene lost 3 bases and the J gene lost 5 bases, with 11 bases spanning the gap. This CDR3 region has 13 residues.